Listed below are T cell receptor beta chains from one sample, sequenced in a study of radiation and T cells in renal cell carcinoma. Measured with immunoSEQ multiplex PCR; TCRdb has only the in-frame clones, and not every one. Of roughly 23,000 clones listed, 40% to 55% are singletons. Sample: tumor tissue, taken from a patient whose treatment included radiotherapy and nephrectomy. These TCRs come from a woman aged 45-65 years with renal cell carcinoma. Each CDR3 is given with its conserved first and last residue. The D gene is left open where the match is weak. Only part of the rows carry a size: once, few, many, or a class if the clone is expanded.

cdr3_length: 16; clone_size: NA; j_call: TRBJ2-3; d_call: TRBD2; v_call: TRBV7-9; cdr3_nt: TGTGCCAGCAGCTTACAAGCGGGGCCTAGCACAGATACGCAGTATTTT; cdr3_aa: CASSLQAGPSTDTQYF
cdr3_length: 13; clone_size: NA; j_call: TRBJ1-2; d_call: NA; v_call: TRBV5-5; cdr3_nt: TGTGCCAGCAGCCTGGACGAGCGCTATGGCTACACCTTC; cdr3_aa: CASSLDERYGYTF
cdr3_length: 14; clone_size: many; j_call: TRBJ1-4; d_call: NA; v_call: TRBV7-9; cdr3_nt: TGTGCCAGCAGCTTCGGGCACCGAAATGAAAAACTGTTTTTT; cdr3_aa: CASSFGHRNEKLFF
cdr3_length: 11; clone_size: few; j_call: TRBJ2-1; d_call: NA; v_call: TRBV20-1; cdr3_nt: TGCAGTGCTAGAGAGAGCGGAGAGCAGTTCTTC; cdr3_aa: CSARESGEQFF
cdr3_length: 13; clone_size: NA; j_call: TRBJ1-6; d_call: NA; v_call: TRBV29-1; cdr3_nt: TGCAGCGTTGCCACAGGGCCCAATTCACCCCTCCACTTT; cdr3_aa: CSVATGPNSPLHF
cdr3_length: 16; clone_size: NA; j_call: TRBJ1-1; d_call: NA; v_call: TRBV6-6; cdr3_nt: TGTGCCAGCAGTTTGGGGGCCTTCGACATGAACACTGAAGCTTTCTTT; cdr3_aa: CASSLGAFDMNTEAFF
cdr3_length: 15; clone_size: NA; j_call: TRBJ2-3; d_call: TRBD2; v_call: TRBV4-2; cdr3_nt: TGTGCCAGCAGCCAAGATGGCGGGGGAACAGATACGCAGTATTTT; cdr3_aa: CASSQDGGGTDTQYF
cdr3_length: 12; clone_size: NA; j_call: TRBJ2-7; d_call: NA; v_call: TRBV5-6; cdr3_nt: TGTGCCAGCAGCCGGACCTGGGGAGGGCAGTACTTC; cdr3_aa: CASSRTWGGQYF
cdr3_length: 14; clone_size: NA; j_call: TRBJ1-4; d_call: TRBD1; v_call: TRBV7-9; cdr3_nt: TGTGCCAGCAGCTTATCCCAGGGGGTGGAAAAACTGTTTTTT; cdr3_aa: CASSLSQGVEKLFF
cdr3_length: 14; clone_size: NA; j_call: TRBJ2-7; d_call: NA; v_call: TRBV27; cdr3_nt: TGTGCCAGCAGTCTCTCGACAGGAACCTACGAGCAGTACTTC; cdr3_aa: CASSLSTGTYEQYF
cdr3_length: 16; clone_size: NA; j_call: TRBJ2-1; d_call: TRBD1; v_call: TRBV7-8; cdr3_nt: TGTGCCAGCAGCTTAATGGGAGGACAGGGTGAGAATGAGCAGTTCTTC; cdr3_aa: CASSLMGGQGENEQFF
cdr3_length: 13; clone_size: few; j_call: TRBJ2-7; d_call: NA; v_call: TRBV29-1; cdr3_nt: TGCAGCGCTAGGGGAGGGGGTAGCTACGAGCAGTACTTC; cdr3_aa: CSARGGGSYEQYF
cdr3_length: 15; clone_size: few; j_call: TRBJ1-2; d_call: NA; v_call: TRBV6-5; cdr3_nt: TGTGCCAGCAGTTTAGGACGGATTTATAACTATGGCTACACCTTC; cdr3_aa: CASSLGRIYNYGYTF
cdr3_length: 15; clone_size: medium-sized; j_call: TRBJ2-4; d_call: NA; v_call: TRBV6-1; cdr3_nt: TGTGCCAGCAGTGTCGAGACCTACAGCCAAAACATTCAGTACTTC; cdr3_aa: CASSVETYSQNIQYF
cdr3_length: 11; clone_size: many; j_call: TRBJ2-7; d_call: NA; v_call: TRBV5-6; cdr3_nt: TGTGCCAGCAGCTACAGCTACGAGCAGTACTTC; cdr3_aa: CASSYSYEQYF
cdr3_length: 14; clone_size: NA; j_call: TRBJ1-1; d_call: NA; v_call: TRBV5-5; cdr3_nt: TGTGCCAGCAGCCTACAACGGATGAACACTGAAGCTTTCTTT; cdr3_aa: CASSLQRMNTEAFF
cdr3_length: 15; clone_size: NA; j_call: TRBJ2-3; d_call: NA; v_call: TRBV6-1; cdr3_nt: TGTGGGGTTTCTGTGGGGCTGACTAGCACAGATACGCAGTATTTT; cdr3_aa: CGVSVGLTSTDTQYF
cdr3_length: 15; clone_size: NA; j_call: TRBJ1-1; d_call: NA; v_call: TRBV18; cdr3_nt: TGTGCCAGTTTCCAAACCCCCTCGGTGAACACTGAAGCTTTCTTT; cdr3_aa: CASFQTPSVNTEAFF
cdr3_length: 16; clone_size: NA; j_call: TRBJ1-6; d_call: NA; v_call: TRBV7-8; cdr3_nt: TGTGCCAGCACAGCTTTTATAACAGTCAATAATTCACCCCTCCACTTT; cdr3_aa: CASTAFITVNNSPLHF
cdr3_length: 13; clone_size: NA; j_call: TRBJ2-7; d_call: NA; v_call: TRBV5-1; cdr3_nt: TGCGCCAGCAGCCCGGACGGGGGTCTCGAGCAGTACTTC; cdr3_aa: CASSPDGGLEQYF
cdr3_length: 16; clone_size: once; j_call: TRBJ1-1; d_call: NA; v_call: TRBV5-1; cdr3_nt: TGCGCCAGCAGTCTTCCTACGGGCCCCGTGCCGCCTGAAGCTTTCTTT; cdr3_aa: CASSLPTGPVPPEAFF
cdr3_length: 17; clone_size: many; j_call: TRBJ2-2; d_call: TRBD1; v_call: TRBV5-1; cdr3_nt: TGCGCCAGCAGCTTGGACAGGGGGCGGGAAAGAGCCGGGGAGCTGTTTTTT; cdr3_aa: CASSLDRGRERAGELFF
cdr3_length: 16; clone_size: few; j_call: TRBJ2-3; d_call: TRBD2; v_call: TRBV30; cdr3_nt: TGTGCCTGGAGTGTGGGACTAGCGGGGGGAGCAGATACGCAGTATTTT; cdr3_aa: CAWSVGLAGGADTQYF
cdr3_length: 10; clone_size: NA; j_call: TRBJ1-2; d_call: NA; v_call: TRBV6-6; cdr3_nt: TGTGCCAGCAAGAGGTTTGGCTACACCTTC; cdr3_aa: CASKRFGYTF
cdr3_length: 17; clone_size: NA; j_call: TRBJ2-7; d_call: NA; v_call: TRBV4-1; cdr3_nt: TGCGCCAGCAGCCAAGCACATACCGGACCCAGGGGAGGCGAGCAGTACTTC; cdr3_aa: CASSQAHTGPRGGEQYF
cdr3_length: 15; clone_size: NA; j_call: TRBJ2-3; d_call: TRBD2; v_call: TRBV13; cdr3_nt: TGTGCCAGCAGCGCCCAACTAGCGGGGGGAGATACGCAGTATTTT; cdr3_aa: CASSAQLAGGDTQYF
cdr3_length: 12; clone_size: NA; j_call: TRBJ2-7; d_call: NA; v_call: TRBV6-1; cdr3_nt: TGTGCCAGCAGCCTGAGGCCCGACGGGCAGTACTTC; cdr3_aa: CASSLRPDGQYF
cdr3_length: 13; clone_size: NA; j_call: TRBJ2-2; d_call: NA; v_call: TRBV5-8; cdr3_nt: TGTGCCAGCCAAGTGCTGAACACCGGGGAGCTGTTTTTT; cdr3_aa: CASQVLNTGELFF
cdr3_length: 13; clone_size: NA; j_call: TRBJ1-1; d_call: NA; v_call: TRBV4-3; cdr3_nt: TGCGCCAGCAGCCAAGCAGGGAACACTGAAGCTTTCTTT; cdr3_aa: CASSQAGNTEAFF
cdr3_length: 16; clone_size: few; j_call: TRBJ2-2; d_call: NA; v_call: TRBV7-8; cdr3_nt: TGTGCCAGCAGCTTAGCGGGGCAGGACAACACCGGGGAGCTGTTTTTT; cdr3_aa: CASSLAGQDNTGELFF
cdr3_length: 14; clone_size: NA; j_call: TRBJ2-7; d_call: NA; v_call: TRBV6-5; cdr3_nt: TGTGCCAGCAGCCAGGGGGGGCCCGGTTACGAGCAGTACTTC; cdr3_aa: CASSQGGPGYEQYF
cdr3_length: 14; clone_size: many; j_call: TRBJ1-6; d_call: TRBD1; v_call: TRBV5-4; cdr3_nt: TGTGCCAGCAGGATACAGGGGGGTGGTTCACCCCTCCACTTT; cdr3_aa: CASRIQGGGSPLHF
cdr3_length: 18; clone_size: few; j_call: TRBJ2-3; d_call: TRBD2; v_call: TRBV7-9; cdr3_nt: TGTGCCAGCAGCCCCCCTCCGGGACTAGCGGGGGCCACAGATACGCAGTATTTT; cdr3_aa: CASSPPPGLAGATDTQYF
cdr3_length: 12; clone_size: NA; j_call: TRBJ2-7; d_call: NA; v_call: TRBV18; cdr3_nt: TGTGCCAGCGGGGACCGCTCCTACGAGCAGTACTTC; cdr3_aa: CASGDRSYEQYF
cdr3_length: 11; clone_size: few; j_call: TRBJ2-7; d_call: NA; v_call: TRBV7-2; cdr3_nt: TGTGCCAGCAGCTTATCGGCCGAGCAGTACTTC; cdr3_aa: CASSLSAEQYF
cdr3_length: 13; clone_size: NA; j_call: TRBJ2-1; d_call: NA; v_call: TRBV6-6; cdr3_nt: TGTGCCAGCACAAGGAGCTCCTACAATGAGCAGTTCTTC; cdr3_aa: CASTRSSYNEQFF
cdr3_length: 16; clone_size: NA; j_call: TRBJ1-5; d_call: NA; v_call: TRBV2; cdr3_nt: TGTGCCAGCAGTGCCCCCTCAGTCGGTGGCAATCAGCCCCAGCATTTT; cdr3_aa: CASSAPSVGGNQPQHF
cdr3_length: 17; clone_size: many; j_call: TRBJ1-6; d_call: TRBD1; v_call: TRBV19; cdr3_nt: TGTGCCAGTAGTTCGGACAGGCCGAGCTCCTATAATTCACCCCTCCACTTT; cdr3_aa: CASSSDRPSSYNSPLHF
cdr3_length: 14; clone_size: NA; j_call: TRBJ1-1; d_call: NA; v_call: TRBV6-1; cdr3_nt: TGTGCCAGCAGTGAAGTTGGGTATAACACTGAAGCTTTCTTT; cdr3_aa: CASSEVGYNTEAFF
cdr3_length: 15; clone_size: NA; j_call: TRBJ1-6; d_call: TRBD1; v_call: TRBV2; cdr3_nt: TGTGCCAGCAGTGAAGCTAGGACAGGGGTTGCGCCCCTCCACTTT; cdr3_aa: CASSEARTGVAPLHF
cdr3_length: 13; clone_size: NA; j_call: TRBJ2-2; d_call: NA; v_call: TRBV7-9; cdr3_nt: TGTGCCAGCAGCTTAAGGGGGGACGGGGAGCTGTTTTTT; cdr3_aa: CASSLRGDGELFF
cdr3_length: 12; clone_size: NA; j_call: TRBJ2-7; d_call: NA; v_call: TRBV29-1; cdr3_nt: TGCAGCGTTGAAGTTGGGGGATACGAGCAGTACTTC; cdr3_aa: CSVEVGGYEQYF
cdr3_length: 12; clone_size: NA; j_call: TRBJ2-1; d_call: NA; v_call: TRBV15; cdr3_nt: TGTGCCACCAGCAGAGATGTAAAGGAGCAGTTCTTC; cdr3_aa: CATSRDVKEQFF
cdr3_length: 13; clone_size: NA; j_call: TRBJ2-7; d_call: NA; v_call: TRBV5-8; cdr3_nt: TGTGCCAGCAGCTTGGACGGGTACTACGAGCAGTACTTC; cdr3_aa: CASSLDGYYEQYF
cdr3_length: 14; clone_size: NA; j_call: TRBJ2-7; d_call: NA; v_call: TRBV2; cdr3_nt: TGTGCCAGCAGTGGACGCGGAGGGCCCTACGAGCAGTACTTC; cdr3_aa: CASSGRGGPYEQYF
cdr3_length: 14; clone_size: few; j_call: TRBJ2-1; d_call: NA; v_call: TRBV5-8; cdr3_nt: TGTGCCAGCAGCTTGGAGGCAGCTCTCAATGAGCAGTTCTTC; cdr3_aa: CASSLEAALNEQFF
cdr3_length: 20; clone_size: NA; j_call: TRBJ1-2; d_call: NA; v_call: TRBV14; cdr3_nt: TGTGCCAGCAGCTACTCTGGGGGCAGGGCTGTTCGGGGCCGGGAATCTGGCTACACCTTC; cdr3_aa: CASSYSGGRAVRGRESGYTF
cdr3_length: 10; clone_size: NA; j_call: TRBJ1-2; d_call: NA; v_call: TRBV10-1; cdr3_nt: TGCGCCAGGGAGGGGGGCGGCTACACCTTC; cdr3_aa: CAREGGGYTF
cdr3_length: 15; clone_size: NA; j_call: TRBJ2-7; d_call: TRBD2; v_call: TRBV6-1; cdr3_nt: TGTGCCAGCAGCAGAACTAGCGGGGGGTCTTACGAGCAGTACTTC; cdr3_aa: CASSRTSGGSYEQYF
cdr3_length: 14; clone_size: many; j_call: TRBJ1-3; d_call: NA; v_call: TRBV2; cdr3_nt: TGTGCCAGCAGTGAGGATCTCTCTGGAAACACCATATATTTT; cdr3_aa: CASSEDLSGNTIYF
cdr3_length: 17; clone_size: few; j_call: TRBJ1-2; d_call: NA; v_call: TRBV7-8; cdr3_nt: TGTGCCAGCAGCTTAAGGTTTGGGGATCCGGATTTGTATGGCTACACCTTC; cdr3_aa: CASSLRFGDPDLYGYTF
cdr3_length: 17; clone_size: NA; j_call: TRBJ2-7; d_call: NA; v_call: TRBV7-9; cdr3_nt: TGTGCCAGCAGCGATGGGACCGTGGGGGACGCCTCGAGAAAGCAGTACTTC; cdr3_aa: CASSDGTVGDASRKQYF
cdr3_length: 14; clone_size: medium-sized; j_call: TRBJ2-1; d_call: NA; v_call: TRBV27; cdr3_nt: TGTGCCAGCAGTGCGACCGGGACGCTAAATGAGCAGTTCTTC; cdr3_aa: CASSATGTLNEQFF
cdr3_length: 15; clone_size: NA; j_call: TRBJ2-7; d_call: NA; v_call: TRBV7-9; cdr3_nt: TGTGCCAGCAGCTTATTCGGTTCCGGCACCTACGAGCAGTACTTC; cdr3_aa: CASSLFGSGTYEQYF